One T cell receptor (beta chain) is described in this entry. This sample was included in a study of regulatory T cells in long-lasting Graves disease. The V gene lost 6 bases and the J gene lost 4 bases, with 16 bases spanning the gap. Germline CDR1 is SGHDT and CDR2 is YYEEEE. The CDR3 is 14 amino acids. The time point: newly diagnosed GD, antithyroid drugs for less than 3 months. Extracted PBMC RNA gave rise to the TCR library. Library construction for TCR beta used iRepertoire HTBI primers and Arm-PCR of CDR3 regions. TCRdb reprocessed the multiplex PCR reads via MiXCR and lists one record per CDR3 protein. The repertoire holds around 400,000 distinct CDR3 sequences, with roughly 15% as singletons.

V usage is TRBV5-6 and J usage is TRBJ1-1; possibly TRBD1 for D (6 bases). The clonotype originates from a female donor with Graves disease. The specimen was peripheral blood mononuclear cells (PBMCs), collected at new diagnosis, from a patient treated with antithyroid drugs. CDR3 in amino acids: CASTSPGARTEAFF. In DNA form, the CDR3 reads TGTGCCAGCACATCTCCGGGGGCGCGCACTGAAGCTTTCTTT.